This T cell receptor beta chain was recorded in a study of T cells in localized non-small cell lung cancer. Study-wide findings and caveats: Of the tissues analyzed, uninvolved adjacent lung showed maximal T cell clonality, greater than tumor.

Between the trimmed V and J ends, which lost 3 bases and 0 bases, there was a span of 10 bases. Germline CDR1 is SQVTM and CDR2 is ANQGSEA. The CDR3 has 14 amino acids. In the case of this clone: The antigen remains unidentified.

The protocol was immunoSEQ multiplex PCR, while the TCRdb copy is restricted to in-frame clones and leaves out a portion. The sample has about 64,000 clones; 81% are singletons. Material: PBMCs, obtained before any cancer treatment. The chain combines TRBV29-1 with TRBJ2-3, with a possible D match to TRBD2 (6 bases). This receptor was obtained from a man aged 40 to 75 with stage II lung adenocarcinoma. This CDR3 is CSVDLGTSTDTQYF. DNA of the CDR3: TGCAGCGTTGACCTGGGGACTAGCACAGATACGCAGTATTTT.